This T cell receptor beta chain emerged from a study of blood T cell repertoires in COVID-19. Whole-study context: COVID-19 samples collected from the United States, Italy and Spain covered acute and convalescent phases. T cells, B-cell-depleted T cells, or PBMCs provided the cDNA or gDNA that served as material.

Original handling: Nucleated cell number was recorded as an estimate derived from reference gene primer amplification. Only in-frame clones appear in the TCRdb table, and some are missing; sequencing was by immunoSEQ multiplex PCR. That table is the source of V, J and clone size, and D and trimming were worked out from the DNA. The table records about half a million clones, 70% to 90% of them present only once. This CDR3 spans 15 amino acids. Germline V gene data show CDR1 as GTSNPN and CDR2 as SVGIG (reference sequence). V was trimmed by 4 bases and J by 2 bases, leaving 18 bases between them. Sequenced: peripheral blood. This chain uses TRBV30 with TRBJ2-7, with a weak D call TRBD2 (5 bases). This receptor was taken from a human donor in a cohort sampled during active COVID-19. The CDR3 is CAWTRRGRETYEQYF. CDR3 nucleotides: TGTGCCTGGACCAGAAGAGGGAGAGAAACCTACGAGCAGTACTTC.